A single sample is the source of the 2 T cell receptor beta chains below, sequenced in a study of blood T cell repertoires in COVID-19. Produced via immunoSEQ multiplex PCR; TCRdb's table is partial and in-frame only. The sample includes about 300,000 clones, 85% of them seen just once. The specimen was PBMCs or T cells enriched from blood (not recorded which). The receptors originated from a woman aged 25 to 45 who had been exposed to COVID-19.

The chain links TRBV15 to TRBJ2-5; no definite D call. Germline V gene data show CDR1 as LNHNV and CDR2 as YYDKDF (reference sequence). CDR3 length: 12 residues. Deletions cut 1 base from V and 5 bases from J, with 5 bases between. As DNA, the CDR3 is TGTGCCACCAGCAGAGTCTCCGAGACCCAGTACTTC. Translating gives CATSRVSETQYF.

This clone was counted once. The chain couples TRBV4-2 to TRBJ1-5, with 10 nucleotides matching TRBD1. CDR3 length: 16 amino acids. Germline V lookup: CDR1 LGHNA, CDR2 YNFKEQ. J gave up 7 bases and V 0 bases, and 6 bases lay outside the gene matches. This CDR3 reads CASSQDADRGRQPQHF. In nucleotides, the CDR3 is TGTGCCAGCAGCCAAGACGCGGACAGGGGGAGACAGCCCCAGCATTTT.